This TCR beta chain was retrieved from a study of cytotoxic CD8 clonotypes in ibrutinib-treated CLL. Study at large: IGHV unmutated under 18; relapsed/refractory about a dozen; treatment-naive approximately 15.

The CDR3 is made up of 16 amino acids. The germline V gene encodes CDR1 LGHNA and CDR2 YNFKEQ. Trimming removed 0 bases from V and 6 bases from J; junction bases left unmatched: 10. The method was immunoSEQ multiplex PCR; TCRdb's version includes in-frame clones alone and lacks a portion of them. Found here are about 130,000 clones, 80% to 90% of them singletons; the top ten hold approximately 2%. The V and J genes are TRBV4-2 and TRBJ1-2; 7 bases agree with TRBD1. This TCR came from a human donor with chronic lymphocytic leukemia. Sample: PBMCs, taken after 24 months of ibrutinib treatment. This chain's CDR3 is CASSQDLIQGPDGYTF. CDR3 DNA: TGTGCCAGCAGCCAAGATTTAATACAGGGGCCCGATGGCTACACCTTC.